The 27 T cell receptor beta chains reported below all come from one sample, sequenced in a study of blood T cell repertoires in COVID-19 (dated by TCRdb to 2020 to 2022). To prepare the library, the immunoSEQ multiplex PCR assay was applied. TCRdb limited this immuneACCESS table to in-frame rearrangements with V and J called. A share of clones is missing; checked studies link under half to unresolved V genes, and the rest is unexplained. Here the sample has about 52,000 clones; roughly 87% occur a single time. About 3.4% of the sample goes to the ten largest clones. Sequences were obtained from peripheral blood. These receptors were collected from a human donor in a cohort sampled during active COVID-19.

The CDR3 DNA sequence: TGTGCCAGCAGTGGTTTAGTATATGGGGCGGCTACCTCCTACGAGCAGTACTTC. It codes for CASSGLVYGAATSYEQYF. This chain connects TRBV2 to TRBJ2-7, with a possible D match to TRBD1 (5 bases). This CDR3 is 18 amino acids long. Germline V gene lookup returns CDR1 SNHLY and CDR2 FYNNEI. Trimming removed 4 bases from V and 0 bases from J, with 22 bases in between.

The chain links TRBV5-8 to TRBJ2-2, with 9 bases identical to TRBD1. V gave up 7 bases and J gave up 6 bases; unmatched junction bases: 16. CDR3 length equals 17 residues. CDR1 and CDR2 (germline): SGHTS, YDEGEE. CDR3 DNA: TGTGCCAGCGCGACCTCCCTAGGGACAGGGTTCGCCGGGGAGCTGTTTTTT. Residues: CASATSLGTGFAGELFF.

Here the CDR3 DNA reads TGTGCCAGTAGTACCACAGGGGCAATTGGCTACACCTTC. Its translation is CASSTTGAIGYTF. The V and J genes are TRBV19 and TRBJ1-2, with 7 bases that match TRBD1. V shed 4 bases, J shed 7 bases, and the junction held 6 bases outside the gene matches. The CDR3 runs 13 residues. Germline-derived CDR1 and CDR2 are LNHDA and SQIVND (reference sequence). The full variable domain, rest sourced from reference TRBV19 and TRBJ1-2, is DGGITQSPKYLFRKEGQNVTLSCEQNLNHDAMYWYRQDPGQGLRLIYYSQIVNDFQKGDIAEGYSVSREKKESFPLTVTSAQKNPTAFYLCASSTTGAIGYTFGSGTRLTVV.

This sequence joins TRBV7-3 and TRBJ2-1, with 10 bases matching TRBD2. CDR1 is SGHTA, CDR2 FQGTGA, per germline. The CDR3 contains 15 residues. V lost 1 base and J lost 7; bases outside the gene matches: 4. CDR3: CASSLRASGSNEQFF. In DNA form, the CDR3 reads TGTGCCAGCAGCTTAAGGGCTAGCGGGAGTAATGAGCAGTTCTTC.

This clone has more than one count but fewer than ten. The J gene is TRBJ2-7, the V gene TRBV5-1; 9 bases map to TRBD1. The CDR3 is made up of 15 amino acids. V dropped 4 bases and J dropped 6; count of bases not matched to a gene: 11. Germline V gives CDR1 SGHRS, CDR2 YFSETQ. CDR3 loop: CASSRNPGQGVEQYF. The CDR3 coding sequence is TGCGCCAGCAGCAGAAACCCGGGACAGGGTGTCGAGCAGTACTTC. Looking up the rest from reference TRBV5-1 and TRBJ2-7 gives the full variable domain: KAGVTQTPRYLIKTRGQQVTLSCSPISGHRSVSWYQQTPGQGLQFLFEYFSETQRNKGNFPGRFSGRQFSNSRSEMNVSTLELGDSALYLCASSRNPGQGVEQYFGPGTRLTVT.

V gene TRBV3-1 (or the pseudogene TRBV3-2) combines with J gene TRBJ2-2; D remains ambiguous. This CDR3 has 13 residues. Trimming left V 2 bases short and J 7 bases short, with 8 bases between. In germline, CDR1 is LGHDT, CDR2 YNNKEL (reference sequence). CDR3 loop: CASSQPSGGELFF. The DNA for the CDR3 is TGTGCCAGCAGCCAACCTTCGGGCGGGGAGCTGTTTTTT.

The genes are TRBV11-2 and TRBJ2-5, with D possibly matching TRBD1 (6 bases). The germline V gene encodes CDR1 SGHAT and CDR2 FQNNGV. The CDR3 loop spans 18 amino acids. V lost 5 bases, J lost 7 bases, and 29 bases lay in between. CDR3 nucleotide sequence: TGTGCCAGCAGCCCCTCCCGAGGCGCAGGGGCAGTTGCGGGGACCCAGTACTTC. Residues: CASSPSRGAGAVAGTQYF.

The chain recombines TRBV12-3 or TRBV12-4 with TRBJ1-1; D not certain. Trimming cost V 6 bases and J 1 base, with 9 bases left between them. The CDR3 spans 13 residues. CDR3 DNA sequence: TGTGCCAGCAGGCTACCTCCGAACACTGAAGCTTTCTTT. Its translation: CASRLPPNTEAFF.

The rearrangement joins TRBV5-5 to TRBJ2-7; no clear D gene. The CDR3 is 14 amino acids. V lost 2 bases, J lost 3 bases, and 12 bases lay in between. Germline V gene lookup returns CDR1 SGHKS and CDR2 YYEKEE (reference sequence). Here the CDR3 reads CASSLIWQNYEQYF. The DNA of the CDR3 is TGTGCCAGCAGCTTAATCTGGCAGAACTACGAGCAGTACTTC.

This chain joins TRBV9 and TRBJ2-2; perhaps TRBD1 as D (6 bases). V lost 0 bases and J lost 4, with 10 bases in between. CDR1 and CDR2 from the germline V gene are SGDLS and YYNGEE. The length of the CDR3 is 15 residues. CDR3 DNA sequence: TGTGCCAGCAGCGTAGTCCTAGGGGGCACCGGGGAGCTGTTTTTT. Its protein product is CASSVVLGGTGELFF.

This chain connects TRBV15 to TRBJ2-1, with 8 nucleotides matching TRBD2. V gave up 2 bases and J gave up 7 bases; unmatched junction bases: 10. CDR1 and CDR2 (germline): LNHNV, YYDKDF (reference sequence). This CDR3 spans 16 amino acids. The CDR3 loop reads CATSRRAAGDSNEQFF. In DNA, the CDR3 is TGTGCCACCAGCAGACGGGCAGCGGGAGACTCGAATGAGCAGTTCTTC. The full variable domain, in which reference TRBV15 and TRBJ2-1 provide the parts outside the CDR3, is DAMVIQNPRYQVTQFGKPVTLSCSQTLNHNVMYWYQQKSSQAPKLLFHYYDKDFNNEADTPDNFQSRRPNTSFCFLDIRSPGLGDTAMYLCATSRRAAGDSNEQFFGPGTRLTVL.

The chain joins TRBV9 to TRBJ2-7; 13 bases line up with TRBD2. The CDR3 is 16 amino acids. After removal of 0 bases from V and 5 bases from J, the junction contained 5 bases not matched to a gene. Per germline, CDR1 SGDLS and CDR2 YYNGEE. CDR3 amino acids: CASSVGGLAGVHEQYF. CDR3 nucleotides: TGTGCCAGCAGCGTAGGAGGACTAGCGGGAGTCCACGAGCAGTACTTC.

The V call is TRBV18, the J call TRBJ2-7, with TRBD2 identical over 8 bases. The germline V gene encodes CDR1 KGHSH and CDR2 LQKENI. The J segment lost 0 bases and the V segment lost 6 bases, leaving 13 bases of the junction unmatched. CDR3 size: 17 residues. The chain's CDR3 is CASSPTSGTPSSYEQYF. The CDR3 bases are TGTGCCAGCTCGCCCACTAGCGGAACTCCGAGCTCCTACGAGCAGTACTTC.

This chain connects TRBV5-1 to TRBJ1-6; 7 bases are shared with TRBD1. The germline V gene has CDR1 SGHRS and CDR2 YFSETQ. The V and J ends lost 4 bases and 6 bases, in that order; junction bases with no gene match: 4. The CDR3 is 14 residues long. CDR3 DNA sequence: TGCGCCAGCAGCGGAGGGACAGCTAATTCACCCCTCCACTTT. Its translation is CASSGGTANSPLHF.

This sequence joins TRBV11-2 and TRBJ1-4; perhaps TRBD1 as D (5 bases). In germline, CDR1 is SGHAT, CDR2 FQNNGV. The CDR3 loop spans 16 amino acids. V gave up 5 bases and J gave up 0 bases, with 13 bases separating them. CDR3 sequence reads: CASSPVGGSTNEKLFF. The CDR3 nucleotides read TGTGCCAGCAGCCCAGTCGGGGGTTCAACTAATGAAAAACTGTTTTTT.

V usage is TRBV5-1 and J usage is TRBJ2-5; the D is unclear. Between the trimmed V and J ends, which lost 2 bases and 2 bases, there was a span of 7 bases. Germline lookup yields CDR1 SGHRS and CDR2 YFSETQ. The CDR3 totals 13 residues. The CDR3 bases are TGCGCCAGCAGCTTCAGGTCTCAAGAGACCCAGTACTTC. It yields the protein CASSFRSQETQYF.

The V call is TRBV11-3, the J call TRBJ2-1; D remains unclear. V lost 5 bases, J lost 3 bases, and 14 bases lay in between. CDR1 SGHNT and CDR2 YENEEA come from the germline V gene. CDR3 length: 15 residues. The CDR3 protein is CASSPPATGYNEQFF. CDR3 DNA: TGTGCCAGCAGCCCCCCCGCTACGGGCTACAATGAGCAGTTCTTC.

The chain carries TRBV7-8 and TRBJ1-2, with D possibly TRBD1 on 6 matching bases. CDR1 and CDR2 from the germline V gene are SGHVS and FQNEAQ. Trimming left V 8 bases short and J 1 base short, with 26 bases between. The CDR3 runs 18 residues. CDR3 loop: CASSPRVERQGRNYGYTF. CDR3 coding DNA: TGTGCCAGCTCCCCCAGGGTTGAGAGGCAGGGGCGTAACTATGGCTACACCTTC.

CDR3 sequence: CASSFDRFSNSPLHF. The DNA for the CDR3 is TGTGCCAGCAGTTTCGACAGATTTTCTAATTCACCCCTCCACTTT. The J gene is TRBJ1-6, the V gene TRBV27, with TRBD1 as a possible D gene (5 bases). The V gene's germline CDR1 is MNHEY and CDR2 SMNVEV (reference sequence). V was clipped by 3 bases and J by 6 bases, with 12 bases between them. CDR3 size: 15 residues.

The rearrangement joins TRBV3-1 (or the pseudogene TRBV3-2) to TRBJ2-1; 8 nucleotides line up with TRBD2. Trimming removed 3 bases from V and 5 bases from J; junction bases left unmatched: 0. CDR3 size: 13 residues. Germline V CDR1 and CDR2: LGHDT, YNNKEL (reference sequence). The CDR3 DNA is TGTGCCAGCAGCCAGGGACTAGACAATGAGCAGTTCTTC. This translates into CASSQGLDNEQFF.

CDR3 in DNA: TGTGCCAGCAGCTTATACAGGGGGCCTTCGATGATTGGCAAAAACATTCAGTACTTC. Protein product: CASSLYRGPSMIGKNIQYF. This chain joins TRBV11-2 and TRBJ2-4; TRBD1 matches 9 bases. Trimming took 2 bases from V and 3 from J; bases not matched to a gene: 14. Germline loops: CDR1 SGHAT, CDR2 FQNNGV. This CDR3 contains 19 residues.

Here the CDR3 DNA reads TGTGCCAGCAGGGGCATGGGGGGGAACACTGAAGCTTTCTTT. Its protein product is CASRGMGGNTEAFF. V is TRBV13 and J is TRBJ1-1, with D perhaps TRBD1 (5 bases). This CDR3 spans 14 amino acids. The V and J ends lost 6 bases and 1 base respectively, with 12 bases between them. Germline lookup yields CDR1 PRHDT and CDR2 FYEKMQ (reference sequence).

The chain couples TRBV2 to TRBJ2-7; TRBD2 matches 9 bases. CDR1 and CDR2 from the germline V gene are SNHLY and FYNNEI. V trimming: 2 bases; J trimming: 2 bases; junction bases outside the gene matches: 1. This CDR3 has 14 amino acids. The CDR3 nucleotides read TGTGCCAGCAGTGAAAGCGGGAGGACCTACGAGCAGTACTTC. Translating gives CASSESGRTYEQYF.

This clone was observed a single time. The chain carries TRBV28 and TRBJ2-3, with 9 bases identical to TRBD2. V lost 3 bases to trimming and J lost 4 bases; unmatched junction nucleotides: 5. The CDR3 is made up of 15 amino acids. CDR1 is MDHEN, CDR2 SYDVKM, per germline. The CDR3 is CASSLASGMADTQYF. CDR3 DNA: TGTGCCAGCAGTTTGGCTAGCGGGATGGCAGATACGCAGTATTTT.

V usage is TRBV5-4 and J usage is TRBJ2-7, with 8 bases that match TRBD1. The germline gives CDR1 SGHNT, CDR2 YYREEE (reference sequence). The CDR3 contains 15 residues. V was clipped by 4 bases and J by 1 base; unmatched bases: 7. CDR3 sequence reads: CASSLRTGRSYEQYF. CDR3 bases: TGTGCCAGCAGCCTAAGGACAGGGCGATCCTACGAGCAGTACTTC.

This chain connects TRBV28 to TRBJ2-5; 12 nucleotides line up with TRBD1. CDR1 MDHEN and CDR2 SYDVKM come from the germline V gene. V dropped 5 bases and J dropped 5; count of bases not matched to a gene: 6. The CDR3 has 15 amino acids. The CDR3 sequence: CASSPRGQGAETQYF. As DNA, the CDR3 is TGTGCCAGCAGTCCCCGGGGACAGGGGGCCGAGACCCAGTACTTC.

V usage is TRBV4-1 and J usage is TRBJ2-1; weak D call: TRBD1 (5 bases). V dropped 1 base and J dropped 7 bases, with 14 bases sitting between them. The CDR3 length is 15 residues. CDR1 MGHRA and CDR2 YSYEKL come from the germline V gene. DNA of the CDR3: TGCGCCAGCAGCCAAGCACAGGTAGCCCGAAATGAGCAGTTCTTC. Amino acids: CASSQAQVARNEQFF.